This TCR beta chain originates from a study of blood T cell repertoires in COVID-19. The length of the CDR3 is 14 residues. Per the germline V gene, CDR1 is GTSNPN and CDR2 is SVGIG (reference sequence). V shed 7 bases, J shed 0 bases, and the junction held 7 bases outside the gene matches. Sequencing used immunoSEQ multiplex PCR; TCRdb keeps in-frame clones, though not all of them. The sample consists of about 300,000 clones, 75% to 95% of them appearing once. The chain uses TRBV30 and TRBJ1-1; 8 bases fit TRBD1. What was sequenced was PBMCs or T cells enriched from blood (not recorded which). The clonotype comes from a woman aged 30 to 39 who had recovered from COVID-19. The chain's CDR3 is CAFTQGALNTEAFF. CDR3 bases: TGTGCCTTCACCCAGGGGGCGCTGAACACTGAAGCTTTCTTT.